This T cell receptor (beta chain) was found in a study of PD-1 blockade in classical Hodgkin lymphoma. Germline V gives CDR1 MNHEY, CDR2 SVGAGI. The V and J ends lost 4 bases and 5 bases, in that order; junction bases with no gene match: 13. This CDR3 contains 16 residues. The table came from immunoSEQ multiplex PCR; TCRdb's copy has only in-frame clones and leaves some out. This sample yields roughly 100,000 clones, of which about 93% are seen a single time; around 2% belongs to the top ten. The time point was: cycle 4 day 1 (C4D1), after 6 weeks of nivolumab. No patient escaped relapse after autologous stem cell transplantation, and brentuximab vedotin exposure varied.

The rearrangement links TRBV6-5 to TRBJ2-7; 8 bases are a match to TRBD1. This receptor was identified in a human donor with classical Hodgkin lymphoma. Source: peripheral blood mononuclear cells (PBMCs), taken before the fourth cycle of nivolumab. The CDR3, as DNA: TGTGCCAGCAGTTCCCGCTCTCTGGCAGGGGGCCACGAGCAGTACTTC. Protein sequence: CASSSRSLAGGHEQYF.